This T cell receptor (beta chain) was found in a study of shared clonotypes between healthy human individuals. Clones were read by immunoSEQ multiplex PCR, and TCRdb kept only the in-frame ones, dropping some. The sample carries some 2.1 million clones, about 95% recorded once. The CDR3 runs 14 residues. V was shortened by 2 bases and J by 0 bases, with 10 bases between the two germline ends. Germline CDR1 and CDR2: GTSNPN and SVGIG (reference sequence). Naive CD8 cells were CD45RO-negative, positively selected for CCR7, excluding terminally differentiated effector memory CD45RA+ cells. V usage is TRBV30 and J usage is TRBJ1-1; TRBD1 might be the D (5 bases). This TCR was sampled from a man in his late teens or twenties in good health. The material sequenced was naive CD8+ T cells sorted from blood. Written as DNA, the CDR3 is TGTGCCTGGAGTTTGGGACCCATGAACACTGAAGCTTTCTTT. Its translation: CAWSLGPMNTEAFF.